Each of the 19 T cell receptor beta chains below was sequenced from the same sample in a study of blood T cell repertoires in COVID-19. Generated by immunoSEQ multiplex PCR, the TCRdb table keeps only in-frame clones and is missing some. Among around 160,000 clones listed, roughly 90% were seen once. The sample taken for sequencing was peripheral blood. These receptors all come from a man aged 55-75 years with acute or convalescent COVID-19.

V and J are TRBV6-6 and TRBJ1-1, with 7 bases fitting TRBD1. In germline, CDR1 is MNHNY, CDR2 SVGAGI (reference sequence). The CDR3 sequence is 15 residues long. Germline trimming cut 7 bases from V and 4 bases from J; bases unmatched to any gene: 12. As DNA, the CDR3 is TGTGCCAGCACCCCGGGGGCAGGGGGGAGCACTGAAGCTTTCTTT. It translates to CASTPGAGGSTEAFF.

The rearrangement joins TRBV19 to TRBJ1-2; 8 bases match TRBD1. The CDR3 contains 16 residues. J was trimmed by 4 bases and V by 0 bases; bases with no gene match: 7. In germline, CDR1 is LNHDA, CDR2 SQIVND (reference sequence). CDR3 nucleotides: TGTGCCAGTAGTATAGACCCGGACAGGGACCCCTATGGCTACACCTTC. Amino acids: CASSIDPDRDPYGYTF.

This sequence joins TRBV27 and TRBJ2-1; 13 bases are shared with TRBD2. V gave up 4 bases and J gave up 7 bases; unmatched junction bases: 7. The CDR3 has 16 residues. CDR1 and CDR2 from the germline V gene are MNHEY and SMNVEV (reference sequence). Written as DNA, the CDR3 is TGTGCCAGCAGTTCCCCGACTAGCGGGGGGTCTAATGAGCAGTTCTTC. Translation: CASSSPTSGGSNEQFF.

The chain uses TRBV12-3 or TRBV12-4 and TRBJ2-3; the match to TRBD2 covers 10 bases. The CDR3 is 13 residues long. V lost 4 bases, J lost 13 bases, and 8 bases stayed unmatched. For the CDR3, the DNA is TGTGCCAGCAGTTCCAGGAGCACTAGCGGGGAGTATTTT. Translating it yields CASSSRSTSGEYF.

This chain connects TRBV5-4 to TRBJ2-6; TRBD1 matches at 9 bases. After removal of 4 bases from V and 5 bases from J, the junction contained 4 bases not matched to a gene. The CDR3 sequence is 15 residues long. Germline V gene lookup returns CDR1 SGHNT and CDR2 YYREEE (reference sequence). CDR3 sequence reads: CASSLDRGRANVLTF. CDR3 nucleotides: TGTGCCAGCAGCCTGGACAGGGGCAGGGCCAACGTCCTGACTTTC.

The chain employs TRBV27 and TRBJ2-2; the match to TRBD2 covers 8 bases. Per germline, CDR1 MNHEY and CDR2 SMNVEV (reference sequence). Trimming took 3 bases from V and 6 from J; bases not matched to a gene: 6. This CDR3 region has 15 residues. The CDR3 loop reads CASSFFPGGAGELFF. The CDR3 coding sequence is TGTGCCAGCAGTTTCTTCCCGGGGGGGGCCGGGGAGCTGTTTTTT.

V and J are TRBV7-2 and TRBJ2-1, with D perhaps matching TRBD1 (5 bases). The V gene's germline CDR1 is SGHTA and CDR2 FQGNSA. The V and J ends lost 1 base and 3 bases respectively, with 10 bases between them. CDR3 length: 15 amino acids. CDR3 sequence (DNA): TGTGCCAGCAGCTTAGGCAGGGTGCTCTACAATGAGCAGTTCTTC. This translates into CASSLGRVLYNEQFF.

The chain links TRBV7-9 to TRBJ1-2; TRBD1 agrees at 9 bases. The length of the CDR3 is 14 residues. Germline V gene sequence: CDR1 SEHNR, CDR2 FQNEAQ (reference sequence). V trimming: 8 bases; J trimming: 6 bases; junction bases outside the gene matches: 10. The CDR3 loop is CASGLPGQGDGYTF. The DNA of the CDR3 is TGTGCCAGCGGCCTACCGGGACAGGGAGATGGCTACACCTTC.

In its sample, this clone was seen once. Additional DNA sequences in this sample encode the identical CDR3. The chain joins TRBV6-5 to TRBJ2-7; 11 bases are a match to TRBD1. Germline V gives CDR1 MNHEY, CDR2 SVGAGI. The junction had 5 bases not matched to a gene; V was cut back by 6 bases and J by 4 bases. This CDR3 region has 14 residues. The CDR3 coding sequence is TGTGCCAGCAGCTACGGACAGGGGGCGTACGAGCAGTACTTC. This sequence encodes CASSYGQGAYEQYF.

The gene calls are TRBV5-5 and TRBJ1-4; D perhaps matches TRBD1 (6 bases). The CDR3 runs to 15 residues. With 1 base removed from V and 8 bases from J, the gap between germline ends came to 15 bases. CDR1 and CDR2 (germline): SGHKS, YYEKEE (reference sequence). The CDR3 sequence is CASSLSNRAVEKLFF. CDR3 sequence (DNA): TGTGCCAGCAGCTTGAGTAACAGGGCCGTCGAAAAACTGTTTTTT.

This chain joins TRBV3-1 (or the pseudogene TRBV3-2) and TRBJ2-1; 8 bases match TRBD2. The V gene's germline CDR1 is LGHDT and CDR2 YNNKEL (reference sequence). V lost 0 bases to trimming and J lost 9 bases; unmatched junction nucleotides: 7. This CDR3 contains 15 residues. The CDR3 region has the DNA TGTGCCAGCAGCCAAGAACTAGCGGTCAACACTGAGCAGTTCTTC. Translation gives CASSQELAVNTEQFF.

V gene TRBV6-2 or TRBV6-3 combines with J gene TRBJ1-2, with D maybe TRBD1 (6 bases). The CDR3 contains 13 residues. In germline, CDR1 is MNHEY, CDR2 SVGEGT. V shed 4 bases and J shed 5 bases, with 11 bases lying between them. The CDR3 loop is CASSLGAPYGYTF. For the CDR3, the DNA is TGTGCCAGCAGTTTGGGGGCGCCGTATGGCTACACCTTC.

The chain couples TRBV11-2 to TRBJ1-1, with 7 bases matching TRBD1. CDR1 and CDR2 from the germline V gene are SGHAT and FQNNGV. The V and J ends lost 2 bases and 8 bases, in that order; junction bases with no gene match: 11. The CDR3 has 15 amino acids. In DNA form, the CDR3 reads TGTGCCAGCAGCTTAAGGTGGCAGGGGGTCCGGGAAGCTTTCTTT. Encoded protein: CASSLRWQGVREAFF.

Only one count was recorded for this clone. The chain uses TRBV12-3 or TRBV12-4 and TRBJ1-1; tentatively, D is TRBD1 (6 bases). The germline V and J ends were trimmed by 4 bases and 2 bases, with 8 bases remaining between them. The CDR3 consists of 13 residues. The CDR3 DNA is TGTGCCAGCAGTTACAGGGTAAACACTGAAGCTTTCTTT. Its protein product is CASSYRVNTEAFF.

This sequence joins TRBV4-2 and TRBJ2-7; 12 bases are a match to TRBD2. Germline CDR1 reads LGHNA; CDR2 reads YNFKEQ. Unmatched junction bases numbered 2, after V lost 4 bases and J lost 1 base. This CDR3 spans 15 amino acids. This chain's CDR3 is CASSPSGGESYEQYF. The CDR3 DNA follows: TGTGCCAGCAGCCCTAGCGGGGGGGAATCCTACGAGCAGTACTTC.

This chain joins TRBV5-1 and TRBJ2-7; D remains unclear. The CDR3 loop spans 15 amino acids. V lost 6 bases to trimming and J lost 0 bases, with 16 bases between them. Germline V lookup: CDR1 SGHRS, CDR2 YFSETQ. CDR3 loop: CASTSQGTDSYEQYF. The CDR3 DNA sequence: TGCGCCAGCACCTCTCAAGGCACAGACTCCTACGAGCAGTACTTC.

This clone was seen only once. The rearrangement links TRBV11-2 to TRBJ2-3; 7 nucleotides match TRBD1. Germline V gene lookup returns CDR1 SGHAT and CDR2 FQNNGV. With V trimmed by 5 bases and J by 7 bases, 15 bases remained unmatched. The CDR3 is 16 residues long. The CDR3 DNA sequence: TGTGCCAGCAGCCCTACAGGGGCCTCTGCGACAAATACGCAGTATTTT. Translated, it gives CASSPTGASATNTQYF.

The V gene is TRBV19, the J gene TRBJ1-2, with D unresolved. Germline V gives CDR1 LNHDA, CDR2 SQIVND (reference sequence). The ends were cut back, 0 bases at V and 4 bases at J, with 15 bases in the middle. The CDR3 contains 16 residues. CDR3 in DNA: TGTGCCAGTAGTATAGATCTATCCTGGAGGAGCTATGGCTACACCTTC. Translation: CASSIDLSWRSYGYTF.

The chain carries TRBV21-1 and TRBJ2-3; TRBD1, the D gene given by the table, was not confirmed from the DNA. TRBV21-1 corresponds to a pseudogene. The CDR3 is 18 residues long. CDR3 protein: CASSKPRQGRPSTDTQYF. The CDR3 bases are TGTGCCAGCAGCAAACCCCGACAGGGACGCCCTAGCACAGATACGCAGTATTTT.